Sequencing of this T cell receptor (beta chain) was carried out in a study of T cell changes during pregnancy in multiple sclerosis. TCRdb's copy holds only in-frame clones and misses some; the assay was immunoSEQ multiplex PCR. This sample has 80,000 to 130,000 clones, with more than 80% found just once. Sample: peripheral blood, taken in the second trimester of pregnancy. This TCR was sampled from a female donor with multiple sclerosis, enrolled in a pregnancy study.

The DNA of the CDR3 is TGCGCCAGCAGCTTGGCACGGACAGGGGTACTGACTGAAGCTTTCTTT. Translated: CASSLARTGVLTEAFF. This sequence joins TRBV5-1 and TRBJ1-1, with 9 bases fitting TRBD1. The V gene's germline CDR1 is SGHRS and CDR2 YFSETQ. With V trimmed by 0 bases and J by 5 bases, 8 bases remained unmatched. The CDR3 totals 16 residues.